The present T cell receptor (beta chain) was sequenced within a study of lung T cells in sarcoidosis with Löfgren's syndrome. Background on the study: Analyses focused on Löfgren's syndrome patients. Notes on the study in general: Shared TRAV12-1 and TRBV2 CDR3 motifs across Löfgren's syndrome patients reportedly suggested public CD4+ TCRs. TRBV2 was the preferred pairing partner of TRAV12-1, with similar CDR3s.

At least ten counts were recorded for this clonotype. Its antigen is not identified. TCRdb itself ran the reads through MiXCR, one entry per CDR3 protein. The sample carries more than 50,000 distinct CDR3 sequences, 21% recorded once. The CDR3 extends over 14 amino acids. Trimming at V came to 7 bases and at J to 3 bases, leaving 6 bases not matched to a gene. From germline, CDR1 is MNHNS and CDR2 SASEGT. The J gene is TRBJ2-1, the V gene TRBV6-1, with 7 bases lining up with TRBD1. This TCR came from a human donor with sarcoidosis (Löfgren's syndrome or another form), or a control subject (not recorded which). The sample consisted of CD4+ T cells from PBMCs. The CDR3 bases are TGTGCCAGCAACTCAGCAGGGGGCTACAATGAGCAGTTCTTC. It is translated as CASNSAGGYNEQFF.